This note documents a single TCR beta chain sequence. The CDR3 has 16 amino acids. Germline V gives CDR1 SNHLY, CDR2 FYNNEI. TCRdb reprocessed the 5' RACE reads and stores each CDR3 protein as one record, lacking DNA. The listing records about 410,000 distinct CDR3 sequences. The data originate from a study of T cells expressing NK-cell markers. The overall study: Within the sequenced cohort of eight donors, seven exhibited HCMV seropositivity and one was seronegative.

The genes are TRBV2 and TRBJ2-1; absent DNA, TCRdb's TRBD2 call cannot be checked. This sequence was found in a woman aged 45-59 years in good health. Sequencing was done on a sample of blood T cells: a sorted CD56 or NKG2C T cell subset, CD4+ or CD8+ T cells, or bulk PBMC T cells (not recorded which). The CDR3 loop reads CASSGGLAGGKSEQFF. Full variable domain (remainder filled in from reference TRBV2 and TRBJ2-1): EPEVTQTPSHQVTQMGQEVILRCVPISNHLYFYWYRQILGQKVEFLVSFYNNEISEKSEIFDDQFSVERPDGSNFTLKIRSTKLEDSAMYFCASSGGLAGGKSEQFFGPGTRLTVL.